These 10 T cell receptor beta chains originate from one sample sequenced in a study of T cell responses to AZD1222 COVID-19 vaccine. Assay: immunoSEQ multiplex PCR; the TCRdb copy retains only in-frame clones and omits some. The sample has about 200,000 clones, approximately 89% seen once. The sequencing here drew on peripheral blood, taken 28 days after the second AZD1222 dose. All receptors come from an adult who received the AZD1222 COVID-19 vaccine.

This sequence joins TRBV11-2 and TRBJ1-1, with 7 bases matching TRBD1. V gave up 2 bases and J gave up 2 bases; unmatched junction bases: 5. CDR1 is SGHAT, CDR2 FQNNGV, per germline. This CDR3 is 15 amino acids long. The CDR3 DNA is TGTGCCAGCAGCTTAACGGGACAGCTAAACACTGAAGCTTTCTTT. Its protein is CASSLTGQLNTEAFF.

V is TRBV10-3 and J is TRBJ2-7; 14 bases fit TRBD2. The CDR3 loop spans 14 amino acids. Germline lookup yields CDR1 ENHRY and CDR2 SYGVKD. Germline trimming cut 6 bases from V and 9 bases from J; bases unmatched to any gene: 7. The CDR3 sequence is CAIRGTSGSFLQYF. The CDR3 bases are TGTGCCATCAGGGGGACTAGCGGGAGTTTCTTGCAGTACTTC.

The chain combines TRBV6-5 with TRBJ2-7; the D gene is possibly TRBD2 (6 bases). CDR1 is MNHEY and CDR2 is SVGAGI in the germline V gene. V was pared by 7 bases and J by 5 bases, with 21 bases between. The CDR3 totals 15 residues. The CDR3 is CASIPGGAGQDEQYF. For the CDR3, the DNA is TGTGCCAGCATTCCCGGCGGGGCAGGTCAGGACGAGCAGTACTTC.

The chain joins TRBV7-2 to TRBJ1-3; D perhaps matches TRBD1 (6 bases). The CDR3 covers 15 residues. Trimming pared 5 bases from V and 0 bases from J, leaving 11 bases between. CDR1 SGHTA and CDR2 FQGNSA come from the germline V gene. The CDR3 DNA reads TGTGCCAGCAGCCGCGCAGGGGACTCTGGAAACACCATATATTTT. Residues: CASSRAGDSGNTIYF.

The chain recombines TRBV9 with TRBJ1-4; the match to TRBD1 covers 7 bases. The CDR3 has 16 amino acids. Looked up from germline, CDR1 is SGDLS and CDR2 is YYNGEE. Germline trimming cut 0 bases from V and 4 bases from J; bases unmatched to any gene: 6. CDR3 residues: CASSVATGVLNEKLFF. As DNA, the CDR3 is TGTGCCAGCAGCGTAGCTACAGGGGTCCTTAATGAAAAACTGTTTTTT.

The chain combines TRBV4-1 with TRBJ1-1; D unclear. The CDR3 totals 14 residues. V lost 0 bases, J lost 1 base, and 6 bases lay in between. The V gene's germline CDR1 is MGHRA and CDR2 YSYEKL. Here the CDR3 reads CASSQDGSNTEAFF. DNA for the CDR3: TGCGCCAGCAGCCAAGATGGATCGAACACTGAAGCTTTCTTT.

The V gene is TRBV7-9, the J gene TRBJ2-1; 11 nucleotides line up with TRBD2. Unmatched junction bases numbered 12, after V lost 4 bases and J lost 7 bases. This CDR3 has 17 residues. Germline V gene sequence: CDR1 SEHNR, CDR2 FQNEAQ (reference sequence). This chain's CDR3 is CASSYTTTSGRRNEQFF. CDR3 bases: TGTGCCAGCAGCTACACTACCACTAGCGGGAGAAGAAATGAGCAGTTCTTC.

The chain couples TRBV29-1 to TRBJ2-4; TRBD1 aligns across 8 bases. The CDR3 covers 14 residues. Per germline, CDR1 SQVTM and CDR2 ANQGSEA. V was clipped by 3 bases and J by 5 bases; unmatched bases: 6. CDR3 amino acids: CSVDDRGRENIQYF. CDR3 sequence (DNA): TGCAGCGTTGACGACAGGGGACGGGAAAACATTCAGTACTTC.

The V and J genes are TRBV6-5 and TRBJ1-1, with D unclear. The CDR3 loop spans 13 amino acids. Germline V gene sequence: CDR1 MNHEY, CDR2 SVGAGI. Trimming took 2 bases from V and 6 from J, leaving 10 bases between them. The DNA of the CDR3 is TGTGCCAGCAGTTACGATCAGAGGGCTGAAGCTTTCTTT. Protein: CASSYDQRAEAFF.

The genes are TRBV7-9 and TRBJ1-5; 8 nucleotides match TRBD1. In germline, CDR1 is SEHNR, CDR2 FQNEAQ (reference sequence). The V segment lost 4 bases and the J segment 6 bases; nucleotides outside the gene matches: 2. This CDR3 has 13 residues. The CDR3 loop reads CASSSQGAQPQHF. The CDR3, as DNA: TGTGCCAGCAGCTCCCAGGGGGCTCAGCCCCAGCATTTT.